These 23 T cell receptor beta chains were sequenced from one sample in a study of T cell changes during pregnancy in multiple sclerosis (dated by TCRdb to between 2018 and 2021). Receptor amplification or capture employed the immunoSEQ multiplex PCR assay. Imported from immuneACCESS, the table was reduced by TCRdb to in-frame sequences with V and J called. These copies leave out some clones; in studies compared against another copy, an unresolved V gene accounts for under half, and the cause of the remainder is not known. Across this sample there are approximately 43,000 clones, with roughly 93% seen only once. The ten largest clones take up 7.5% to 9.5% of the sample. This specimen consisted of CD8+ T cells from peripheral blood mononuclear cells, obtained in the third trimester of pregnancy. The receptors shown here come from a female donor with multiple sclerosis, enrolled in a pregnancy study.

This clone appeared a single time. The chain joins TRBV5-5 to TRBJ2-7; 13 nucleotides align to TRBD2. Germline values: CDR1 SGHKS, CDR2 YYEKEE (reference sequence). Germline trimming cut 3 bases from V and 2 bases from J; bases unmatched to any gene: 14. This CDR3 spans 19 amino acids. CDR3 nucleotide sequence: TGTGCCAGCAGCTCGGGACAGGGGGGGACTAGCGGGGTAACCTACGAGCAGTACTTC. Translating gives CASSSGQGGTSGVTYEQYF.

The J gene is TRBJ2-5, the V gene TRBV13; 10 bases fit TRBD2. Looked up from germline, CDR1 is PRHDT and CDR2 is FYEKMQ (reference sequence). CDR3 length equals 18 residues. The J segment lost 6 bases and the V segment lost 3 bases, leaving 16 bases of the junction unmatched. For the CDR3, the DNA is TGTGCCAGCAGCTTTAAGGGAGGGACCCTAGCGGGAGTTCAGACCCAGTACTTC. Its protein product is CASSFKGGTLAGVQTQYF.

The chain uses TRBV5-8 and TRBJ2-3, with 9 positions matching TRBD2. The CDR3 totals 16 residues. Germline V CDR1 and CDR2: SGHTS, YDEGEE. V dropped 2 bases and J dropped 4; count of bases not matched to a gene: 8. CDR3 sequence reads: CASSFRLAGTPDTQYF. CDR3 in DNA: TGTGCCAGCAGCTTTAGGCTAGCGGGAACTCCAGATACGCAGTATTTT. The entire variable domain, with the rest obtained from reference TRBV5-8 and TRBJ2-3, is as follows: EAGVTQSPTHLIKTRGQQATLRCSPISGHTSVYWYQQALGLGLQFLLWYDEGEERNRGNFPPRFSGRQFPNYSSELNVNALELEDSALYLCASSFRLAGTPDTQYFGPGTRLTVL.

The chain joins TRBV7-6 to TRBJ2-1; D possibly corresponds to TRBD1 (6 bases). This CDR3 contains 15 residues. V lost 5 bases to trimming and J lost 2 bases, with 13 bases between them. Germline CDR1 and CDR2: SGHVS and FNYEAQ. CDR3 in amino acids: CASSSQGGPYNEQFF. The CDR3 region has the DNA TGTGCCAGCAGCAGCCAAGGGGGACCCTACAATGAGCAGTTCTTC. Full variable domain (missing parts from reference TRBV7-6 and TRBJ2-1): GAGVSQSPRYKVTKRGQDVALRCDPISGHVSLYWYRQALGQGPEFLTYFNYEAQQDKSGLPNDRFSAERPEGSISTLTIQRTEQRDSAMYRCASSSQGGPYNEQFFGPGTRLTVL.

On this clone: At one boundary the junction diverges from the germline segment, which might be a read error. V gene TRBV7-7 combines with J gene TRBJ2-1; D is possibly TRBD1 (5 bases). CDR3 length: 15 residues. From germline, CDR1 is SSHAT and CDR2 FNYEAQ (reference sequence). CDR3 in amino acids: CASSLDSSSYNEQFF. The CDR3 DNA is TGTGCTAGCAGCTTAGACAGCAGCTCCTACAATGAGCAGTTCTTC. The full variable domain, in which reference TRBV7-7 and TRBJ2-1 provide the parts outside the CDR3, is GAGVSQSPRYKVTKRGQDVTLRCDPISSHATLYWYQQALGQGPEFLTYFNYEAQPDKSGLPSDRFSAERPEGSISTLTIQRTEQRDSAMYRCASSLDSSSYNEQFFGPGTRLTVL.

This clone was recorded a few times. The chain combines TRBV28 with TRBJ1-1; no reliable D call. This CDR3 spans 13 amino acids. CDR1 MDHEN and CDR2 SYDVKM come from the germline V gene. The V end lost 7 bases, the J end lost 6 bases, and 15 bases lay between the germline ends. This CDR3 reads CASIPEVWSEAFF. The CDR3 region has the DNA TGTGCCAGCATCCCTGAGGTATGGTCTGAAGCTTTCTTT.

V and J are TRBV4-2 and TRBJ2-5, with D perhaps matching TRBD1 (6 bases). The germline V gene has CDR1 LGHNA and CDR2 YNFKEQ. The CDR3 consists of 16 residues. V lost 0 bases to trimming and J lost 2 bases, with 13 bases between them. The CDR3 DNA is TGTGCCAGCAGCCAAGAAGGGGGACGAGGACAAGAGACCCAGTACTTC. Translation gives CASSQEGGRGQETQYF.

The V gene is TRBV4-1, the J gene TRBJ1-2; perhaps TRBD1 as D (6 bases). The CDR3 runs 13 residues. CDR1 MGHRA and CDR2 YSYEKL come from the germline V gene. Trimming shortened V by 3 bases and J by 3 bases, and 8 bases separated the two germline ends. The CDR3 DNA sequence: TGCGCCAGCAGCCATAAGGGGGACTATGGCTACACCTTC. This sequence encodes CASSHKGDYGYTF.

In nucleotides, the CDR3 is TGTGCCAGCAGCACGATACCGGGAACATCTCAAGAGACCCAGTACTTC. Translated, it gives CASSTIPGTSQETQYF. The chain employs TRBV27 and TRBJ2-5; D may be TRBD2 (5 bases). Germline loops: CDR1 MNHEY, CDR2 SMNVEV (reference sequence). Trimming left V 6 bases short and J 2 bases short, with 19 bases between. The CDR3 runs to 16 residues.

The CDR3 DNA sequence: TGTGCCAGCAGCTTGGACTTGGGAGGTGAAGCTTTCTTT. It translates to CASSLDLGGEAFF. The rearrangement joins TRBV5-6 to TRBJ1-1; D is undetermined. The CDR3 has 13 residues. Germline V CDR1 and CDR2: SGHDT, YYEEEE. V was pared by 0 bases and J by 7 bases, with 10 bases between.

This chain uses TRBV7-3 with TRBJ1-2; maybe TRBD1 (6 bases). Trimming took off 3 bases at V and 8 bases at J, with 13 bases between the two ends. Germline loops: CDR1 SGHTA, CDR2 FQGTGA. The CDR3 has 13 residues. The CDR3 nucleotides read TGTGCCAGCAGCTTTACCCAGGGGAACGGCTACACCTTC. It yields the protein CASSFTQGNGYTF. The entire variable domain, with the rest obtained from reference TRBV7-3 and TRBJ1-2, is as follows: GAGVSQTPSNKVTEKGKYVELRCDPISGHTALYWYRQSLGQGPEFLIYFQGTGAADDSGLPNDRFFAVRPEGSVSTLKIQRTERGDSAVYLCASSFTQGNGYTFGSGTRLTVV.

The chain links TRBV19 to TRBJ1-2; TRBD1 might be the D (5 bases). The CDR3 runs 13 residues. V was cut by 7 bases and J by 8 bases, with 17 bases left in between. From germline, CDR1 is LNHDA and CDR2 SQIVND (reference sequence). The CDR3 sequence is CASNFQGSYGYTF. CDR3 DNA: TGTGCCAGTAATTTTCAGGGATCCTACGGCTACACCTTC.

The J gene is TRBJ1-4, the V gene TRBV6-6, with 7 bases aligning to TRBD1. Losses at the gene ends were 5 bases for V and 8 bases for J; bases not matched to a gene: 8. Germline CDR1 reads MNHNY; CDR2 reads SVGAGI (reference sequence). The CDR3 extends over 14 amino acids. CDR3 residues: CASSGDRVREKLFF. The CDR3, as DNA: TGTGCCAGCAGTGGAGACAGGGTGAGGGAAAAACTGTTTTTT.

The chain joins TRBV19 to TRBJ2-7; 7 bases fit TRBD2. V shed 3 bases, J shed 5 bases, and the junction held 7 bases outside the gene matches. The CDR3 is 14 residues long. Per the germline V gene, CDR1 is LNHDA and CDR2 is SQIVND (reference sequence). In nucleotides, the CDR3 is TGTGCCAGTAGTATGGGGGGGACCCCTAACGAGCAGTACTTC. It specifies CASSMGGTPNEQYF.

This chain links TRBV7-9 with TRBJ2-7; 8 bases map to TRBD1. After removal of 1 base from V and 0 bases from J, the junction contained 5 bases not matched to a gene. Germline CDR1 is SEHNR and CDR2 is FQNEAQ (reference sequence). The length of the CDR3 is 16 residues. CDR3 sequence reads: CASSLGRGLVSYEQYF. The CDR3 DNA reads as TGTGCCAGCAGCTTAGGCAGGGGGCTAGTCTCCTACGAGCAGTACTTC.

The V and J genes are TRBV19 and TRBJ1-1; TRBD1 is a possible D gene (6 bases). The CDR3 runs 13 residues. Germline V gene data show CDR1 as LNHDA and CDR2 as SQIVND (reference sequence). V was pared by 6 bases and J by 3 bases, with 11 bases between. Here the CDR3 reads CASRTQGYTEAFF. CDR3 DNA: TGTGCCAGTAGGACACAGGGTTACACTGAAGCTTTCTTT.

The V and J genes are TRBV28 and TRBJ1-4; 8 bases agree with TRBD1. CDR3 length: 18 amino acids. The germline gives CDR1 MDHEN, CDR2 SYDVKM. V lost 1 base to trimming and J lost 3 bases; unmatched junction nucleotides: 10. CDR3 bases: TGTGCCAGCAGTTTATCAGGGGGCGTATTCGCATCTAATGAAAAACTGTTTTTT. This sequence encodes CASSLSGGVFASNEKLFF.

The V gene is TRBV21-1, the J gene TRBJ2-1; the table assigns TRBD2, which was not confirmed against the DNA. TRBV21-1 is designated a pseudogene. This CDR3 has 13 amino acids. CDR3 region: CASFSPGGNEQFF. The CDR3 region has the DNA TGTGCCAGCTTTTCTCCAGGAGGCAATGAGCAGTTCTTC.

Only a few counts were recorded for this clone. The V gene is TRBV2, the J gene TRBJ1-5, with 8 bases lining up with TRBD1. The CDR3 consists of 15 residues. Germline V CDR1 and CDR2: SNHLY, FYNNEI. The V and J ends lost 7 bases and 4 bases, in that order; junction bases with no gene match: 9. The CDR3 bases are TGTGCCAGCAACCATAGGGACAGGTATAATCAGCCCCAGCATTTT. This encodes CASNHRDRYNQPQHF.

V and J are TRBV5-6 and TRBJ1-2; TRBD1 is a possible D gene (5 bases). There are 13 residues in the CDR3. Germline CDR1 is SGHDT and CDR2 is YYEEEE. The V end lost 6 bases, the J end lost 4 bases, and 13 bases lay between the germline ends. CDR3 DNA sequence: TGTGCCAGCACCTTTAGACAGCCCTATGGCTACACCTTC. Translating it yields CASTFRQPYGYTF.

This clone has only one observation. The chain combines TRBV29-1 with TRBJ2-2; D possibly corresponds to TRBD2 (6 bases). Trimming took 6 bases from V and 11 from J, leaving 28 bases between them. The CDR3 covers 16 residues. Germline V CDR1 and CDR2: SQVTM, ANQGSEA. The CDR3 sequence is CSVDGVAAEGTDELFF. The CDR3 nucleotides read TGCAGCGTGGATGGGGTAGCGGCGGAAGGGACTGACGAGCTGTTTTTT.

The chain joins TRBV27 to TRBJ2-7; maybe TRBD2 (6 bases). The CDR3 runs 14 residues. Germline V gives CDR1 MNHEY, CDR2 SMNVEV (reference sequence). V lost 3 bases, J lost 2 bases, and 11 bases lay in between. The CDR3 DNA reads as TGTGCCAGCAGTTTCCGGACTACTACCTACGAGCAGTACTTC. It specifies CASSFRTTTYEQYF.

The chain links TRBV27 to TRBJ2-7, with D possibly TRBD1 on 5 matching bases. Germline V gene data show CDR1 as MNHEY and CDR2 as SMNVEV (reference sequence). V lost 3 bases, J lost 4 bases, and 13 bases lay in between. The CDR3 is 14 residues long. CDR3: CASSFSGRDYEQYF. In DNA form, the CDR3 reads TGTGCCAGCAGTTTTTCGGGCAGGGATTACGAGCAGTACTTC.